The entry below gives a single T cell receptor (beta chain) sequence along with its context. Antigen: not known. TCRdb analysed the 5' RACE reads with MiXCR anew, one entry per CDR3 protein. Of 540,000 or so distinct CDR3 sequences in the sample, 20% are singletons; the top ten hold roughly an eighth. The sample belongs to a study of T-cell memory formation after mild COVID-19. Study results and limitations: The study detected some responding clones in pre-infection memory, suggesting cross-reactive memory joined.

The CDR3 consists of 15 residues. The V gene end was trimmed by 4 bases and the J gene end by 5 bases; junction bases not matched to a gene: 10. Germline values: CDR1 SGHDN, CDR2 FVKESK. Sample: PBMCs or a T cell subset sorted from them (not recorded which). This chain connects TRBV14 to TRBJ1-1; TRBD1 matches 7 bases. The receptor comes from an adult woman who had mild COVID-19 (a few samples of this study predate the infection). Cell type and time point are not known. The CDR3 loop reads CASSRLDRALTEAFF. In DNA, the CDR3 is TGTGCCAGCAGCCGCCTTGACAGGGCCTTAACTGAAGCTTTCTTT.